The 29 T cell receptor beta chains presented below share a single source sample, sequenced in a study of control samples from healthy donors and cancer patients. TCRdb's copy holds only in-frame clones and misses some; the assay was immunoSEQ multiplex PCR. The data contain about 92,000 clones, approximately 78% of them singletons. Material: blood. The origin of the receptors is a woman between 55 and 75 years old in good health.

This chain links TRBV24-1 with TRBJ2-4, with D maybe TRBD1 (6 bases). The germline V gene encodes CDR1 KGHDR and CDR2 SFDVKD. V dropped 4 bases and J dropped 8 bases, with 11 bases sitting between them. CDR3 size: 13 residues. The CDR3 here is CATSDQGRDIQYF. The CDR3 DNA sequence: TGTGCCACCAGTGACCAGGGGAGAGACATTCAGTACTTC.

The V call is TRBV5-5, the J call TRBJ1-3, with D possibly matching TRBD1 (5 bases). The V and J ends lost 0 bases and 4 bases respectively, with 11 bases between them. This CDR3 is built from 15 residues. Germline loops: CDR1 SGHKS, CDR2 YYEKEE (reference sequence). CDR3 in amino acids: CASSLDEGVGNTIYF. CDR3 DNA sequence: TGTGCCAGCAGCTTGGATGAAGGGGTCGGAAACACCATATATTTT.

This chain links TRBV11-2 with TRBJ1-1; D not resolved. CDR3 size: 15 residues. CDR1 SGHAT and CDR2 FQNNGV come from the germline V gene. V lost 0 bases and J lost 3, with 11 bases in between. The DNA for the CDR3 is TGTGCCAGCAGCTTAGAGTGGGGTGGGGACACTGAAGCTTTCTTT. Translation gives CASSLEWGGDTEAFF.

The chain has TRBV12-3 or TRBV12-4 and TRBJ1-1; 9 nucleotides line up with TRBD1. Trimming at V came to 1 base and at J to 11 bases, leaving 5 bases not matched to a gene. CDR3 length: 13 amino acids. The CDR3 spells CASSLGDRVSAFF. For the CDR3, the DNA is TGTGCCAGCAGTTTAGGGGACAGGGTTTCGGCTTTCTTT.

This CDR3 is CASSLDRGSGNTIYF. The CDR3 coding sequence is TGTGCCAGCAGCTTAGACAGGGGCTCTGGAAACACCATATATTTT. The chain couples TRBV5-4 to TRBJ1-3, with 8 positions matching TRBD1. J gave up 0 bases and V 2 bases, and 1 base lay outside the gene matches. Germline V lookup: CDR1 SGHNT, CDR2 YYREEE (reference sequence). CDR3 length: 15 residues. The whole variable domain, remainder taken from reference TRBV5-4 and TRBJ1-3, is ETGVTQSPTHLIKTRGQQVTLRCSSQSGHNTVSWYQQALGQGPQFIFQYYREEENGRGNFPPRFSGLQFPNYSSELNVNALELDDSALYLCASSLDRGSGNTIYFGEGSWLTVV.

V usage is TRBV29-1 and J usage is TRBJ1-2; the match to TRBD1 covers 12 bases. Trimming took 7 bases from V and 6 from J; bases not matched to a gene: 3. This CDR3 spans 12 amino acids. Germline lookup yields CDR1 SQVTM and CDR2 ANQGSEA. The DNA for the CDR3 is TGCAGCGGGGGACAGGGGGCTGATGGCTACACCTTC. It translates to CSGGQGADGYTF. Based on the CDR3 plus reference TRBV29-1 and TRBJ1-2, the full variable domain is SAVISQKPSRDICQRGTSLTIQCQVDSQVTMMFWYRQQPGQSLTLIATANQGSEATYESGFVIDKFPISRPNLTFSTLTVSNMSPEDSSIYLCSGGQGADGYTFGSGTRLTVV.

The genes are TRBV19 and TRBJ1-1; D not resolved. The length of the CDR3 is 13 residues. Trimming left V 6 bases short and J 2 bases short, with 10 bases between. Per germline, CDR1 LNHDA and CDR2 SQIVND (reference sequence). CDR3 bases: TGTGCCAGTAGATGGCAGAGAAACACTGAAGCTTTCTTT. It codes for CASRWQRNTEAFF. Full variable domain (outside the CDR3, taken from reference TRBV19 and TRBJ1-1): DGGITQSPKYLFRKEGQNVTLSCEQNLNHDAMYWYRQDPGQGLRLIYYSQIVNDFQKGDIAEGYSVSREKKESFPLTVTSAQKNPTAFYLCASRWQRNTEAFFGQGTRLTVV.

The V gene is TRBV28, the J gene TRBJ1-6, with D unresolved. The V gene lost 2 bases and the J gene lost 9 bases, with 8 bases spanning the gap. The CDR3 contains 13 residues. Germline-derived CDR1 and CDR2 are MDHEN and SYDVKM. CDR3 in amino acids: CASSLRVVSPLHF. The CDR3 bases are TGTGCCAGCAGTTTAAGGGTGGTTTCACCCCTCCACTTT.

The rearrangement uses TRBV4-1 and TRBJ1-4; D unclear. V shed 3 bases and J shed 4 bases, with 3 bases lying between them. The CDR3 runs 12 residues. CDR1 is MGHRA, CDR2 YSYEKL, per germline. The DNA for the CDR3 is TGCGCCAGCAGCCAGAATAATGAAAAACTGTTTTTT. It yields the protein CASSQNNEKLFF.

The gene calls are TRBV6-6 and TRBJ1-6; weak D call: TRBD1 (5 bases). This CDR3 comprises 13 residues. The V end was cut by 4 bases, the J end by 5 bases, with 6 bases between. Germline V gives CDR1 MNHNY, CDR2 SVGAGI (reference sequence). This chain's CDR3 is CASSLGDNSPLHF. The DNA for the CDR3 is TGTGCCAGCAGTTTGGGGGATAATTCACCCCTCCACTTT.

The rearrangement joins TRBV6-5 to TRBJ1-5; D possibly corresponds to TRBD1 (6 bases). The CDR3 totals 13 residues. Per germline, CDR1 MNHEY and CDR2 SVGAGI. The V end was cut by 7 bases, the J end by 6 bases, with 13 bases between. CDR3 residues: CASTFTGIQPQHF. The CDR3 region has the DNA TGTGCCAGCACCTTCACAGGGATTCAGCCCCAGCATTTT.

Only one count was recorded for this clone. V usage is TRBV6-4 and J usage is TRBJ1-1; D ambiguous. The CDR3 loop spans 16 amino acids. The V and J ends lost 5 bases and 1 base respectively, with 17 bases between them. Looked up from germline, CDR1 is MRHNA and CDR2 is SNTAGT. CDR3 coding DNA: TGTGCCAGCAGTCCATTCTTAGGGTTGGGGAACACTGAAGCTTTCTTT. Residues: CASSPFLGLGNTEAFF.

The chain uses TRBV3-1 (or the pseudogene TRBV3-2) and TRBJ2-3; 11 nucleotides match TRBD2. Germline values: CDR1 LGHDT, CDR2 YNNKEL (reference sequence). The V and J ends lost 1 base and 1 base, in that order; junction bases with no gene match: 4. The CDR3 runs 17 residues. The DNA of the CDR3 is TGTGCCAGCAGCCAAGTTCCGGGACTAGCGGGCACAGATACGCAGTATTTT. It is translated as CASSQVPGLAGTDTQYF.

The sample holds a few counts of this clone. The CDR3, as DNA: TGTGCCAGCTCACCAGGCTCAGGGGCTCAGCCCCAGCATTTT. Amino acid sequence: CASSPGSGAQPQHF. The chain couples TRBV18 to TRBJ1-5, with D possibly matching TRBD1 (6 bases). V gave up 2 bases and J gave up 6 bases, with 11 bases separating them. The germline CDR1 and CDR2 sequences are KGHSH and LQKENI. The CDR3 length is 14 residues.

The rearrangement uses TRBV3-1 (or the pseudogene TRBV3-2) and TRBJ1-2; no firm D call. The V gene's germline CDR1 is LGHDT and CDR2 YNNKEL (reference sequence). This CDR3 spans 12 amino acids. V lost 4 bases to trimming and J lost 2 bases, with 5 bases between them. For the CDR3, the DNA is TGTGCCAGCAGCCGGGGAAACTATGGCTACACCTTC. This gives the protein CASSRGNYGYTF.

The chain is built from TRBV18 and TRBJ1-2; D remains unclear. The CDR3 runs to 14 residues. Between the trimmed V and J ends, which lost 1 base and 4 bases, there was a span of 10 bases. The germline CDR1 and CDR2 sequences are KGHSH and LQKENI. The chain's CDR3 is CASSPLEQSYGYTF. CDR3 in DNA: TGTGCCAGCTCACCACTAGAACAAAGCTATGGCTACACCTTC.

The CDR3 loop is CASSYSLETGGFEAFF. CDR3 bases: TGTGCCAGCAGTTACTCACTCGAGACAGGGGGCTTCGAAGCTTTCTTT. The gene calls are TRBV6-2 or TRBV6-3 and TRBJ1-1; TRBD1 agrees at 10 bases. CDR1 and CDR2 from the germline V gene are MNHEY and SVGEGT. V dropped 0 bases and J dropped 8; count of bases not matched to a gene: 9. The CDR3 sequence is 16 residues long.

The genes are TRBV6-2 or TRBV6-3 and TRBJ1-5; TRBD1 might be the D (6 bases). There are 15 residues in the CDR3. Germline V gives CDR1 MNHEY, CDR2 SVGEGT. Trimming stripped 2 bases from V and 2 bases from J, with 10 bases between. The CDR3 region is CASSYGGQRNQPQHF. The CDR3 DNA sequence: TGTGCCAGCAGTTACGGGGGACAACGCAATCAGCCCCAGCATTTT.

The chain employs TRBV5-1 and TRBJ2-6, with D uncertain. The CDR3 runs to 16 residues. Per the germline V gene, CDR1 is SGHRS and CDR2 is YFSETQ. V gave up 6 bases and J gave up 3 bases, with 16 bases separating them. CDR3 sequence (DNA): TGCGCCAGCACCCTTGGTATGGGTGGTGGGGCCAACGTCCTGACTTTC. Translated: CASTLGMGGGANVLTF.

This clone was seen more than once but under ten times. One junction end does not reproduce the germline sequence, and a read error may be involved. The genes are TRBV12-3 or TRBV12-4 and TRBJ1-5; no clear D. The CDR3 covers 12 residues. CDR3 protein: CASSFRHQPQHF. The CDR3, as DNA: TGTGCCAGCAGTTTCCGTCATCAACCCCAGCATTTT.

The genes are TRBV12-3 or TRBV12-4 and TRBJ1-2; TRBD1 matches at 8 bases. The CDR3 has 13 amino acids. The V gene end was trimmed by 1 base and the J gene end by 5 bases; junction bases not matched to a gene: 0. In nucleotides, the CDR3 is TGTGCCAGCAGTTTAGGGACAGGGTATGGCTACACCTTC. It yields the protein CASSLGTGYGYTF.

At least ten counts were recorded for this clone. The V gene is TRBV7-9, the J gene TRBJ2-7; 8 bases agree with TRBD1. J was trimmed by 0 bases and V by 4 bases; bases with no gene match: 2. This CDR3 is 14 amino acids long. The germline gives CDR1 SEHNR, CDR2 FQNEAQ (reference sequence). The CDR3 reads CASSWTGSSYEQYF. The CDR3 region has the DNA TGTGCCAGCAGCTGGACAGGGAGCTCCTACGAGCAGTACTTC.

The gene calls are TRBV2 and TRBJ2-3; 15 bases agree with TRBD2. Germline V gene data show CDR1 as SNHLY and CDR2 as FYNNEI. The CDR3 has 20 amino acids. V shed 5 bases, J shed 0 bases, and the junction held 12 bases outside the gene matches. CDR3 sequence (DNA): TGTGCCAGCAGTTATTTTCGGACTAGCGGGGGGGTTTCTAGCACAGATACGCAGTATTTT. Translation: CASSYFRTSGGVSSTDTQYF. Based on the CDR3 plus reference TRBV2 and TRBJ2-3, the full variable domain is EPEVTQTPSHQVTQMGQEVILRCVPISNHLYFYWYRQILGQKVEFLVSFYNNEISEKSEIFDDQFSVERPDGSNFTLKIRSTKLEDSAMYFCASSYFRTSGGVSSTDTQYFGPGTRLTVL.

This clone was counted a single time. J is TRBJ1-3 and V is TRBV18, with 7 bases lining up with TRBD1. The CDR3 has 16 amino acids. V dropped 7 bases and J dropped 0; count of bases not matched to a gene: 9. Per the germline V gene, CDR1 is KGHSH and CDR2 is LQKENI. DNA of the CDR3: TGTGCCAGCTACCCCCAGGGGGGAGTCTCTGGAAACACCATATATTTT. This encodes CASYPQGGVSGNTIYF.

V is TRBV9 and J is TRBJ2-5, with 14 nucleotides matching TRBD2. The ends lost 0 bases at V and 5 bases at J; junction bases unmatched: 3. CDR1 is SGDLS, CDR2 YYNGEE, per germline. CDR3 length: 16 residues. The DNA for the CDR3 is TGTGCCAGCAGCGTAGGACTAGCGGGGGGGCCGGAGACCCAGTACTTC. Translated: CASSVGLAGGPETQYF.

The chain joins TRBV2 to TRBJ1-5; possible D gene TRBD1, 5 bases. CDR3 length: 13 residues. Germline assignment: CDR1 SNHLY and CDR2 FYNNEI. V dropped 5 bases and J dropped 3 bases, with 8 bases sitting between them. This chain's CDR3 is CASSRDFNQPQHF. DNA for the CDR3: TGTGCCAGCAGTCGGGACTTCAATCAGCCCCAGCATTTT. The full variable domain, completed using reference TRBV2 and TRBJ1-5, is EPEVTQTPSHQVTQMGQEVILRCVPISNHLYFYWYRQILGQKVEFLVSFYNNEISEKSEIFDDQFSVERPDGSNFTLKIRSTKLEDSAMYFCASSRDFNQPQHFGDGTRLSIL.

This clone has only a few counts. The J gene is TRBJ1-5, the V gene TRBV2; D is unresolved. Trimming took 3 bases from V and 1 from J, leaving 10 bases between them. From germline, CDR1 is SNHLY and CDR2 FYNNEI. This CDR3 spans 15 amino acids. The chain's CDR3 is CASSDPQVSNQPQHF. The CDR3, as DNA: TGTGCCAGCAGTGATCCCCAGGTCAGCAATCAGCCCCAGCATTTT.

The V gene is TRBV5-1, the J gene TRBJ1-1, with no clear D. With 5 bases removed from V and 5 bases from J, the gap between germline ends came to 7 bases. Germline assignment: CDR1 SGHRS and CDR2 YFSETQ. The CDR3 is made up of 11 amino acids. CDR3 amino acids: CASRRGTEAFF. Here the CDR3 DNA reads TGCGCCAGCAGGAGAGGGACTGAAGCTTTCTTT.

The CDR3 DNA reads as TGTGCCAGCTCACCTAGAGCCGGAGATCCCCCGGAGCAGTACTTC. It yields the protein CASSPRAGDPPEQYF. The rearrangement links TRBV18 to TRBJ2-7; D remains ambiguous. This CDR3 comprises 15 residues. V was trimmed by 3 bases and J by 7 bases, leaving 19 bases between them. In germline, CDR1 is KGHSH, CDR2 LQKENI.